These 32 T cell receptor beta chains were all obtained from the same sample, sequenced in a study of T cells after yellow fever vaccination. TCRdb re-called the 5' RACE reads through MiXCR, storing one row per CDR3 protein. Of nearly 350,000 distinct CDR3 sequences detected, roughly 8.3% appear once; the ten largest clones hold 15% to 20%. The sample consisted of PBMCs, taken about 49 days after the first yellow fever vaccination. These receptors were taken from a man aged 18 to 35 who received the YFV17D yellow fever vaccine.

CDR3 nucleotides: TGTGCCAGCAGCCCACAACAGGGGGTCGAGCAGTACTTC. Translation gives CASSPQQGVEQYF. The chain links TRBV7-2 to TRBJ2-7, with TRBD1 identical over 8 bases. The V gene's germline CDR1 is SGHTA and CDR2 FQGNSA. V shed 5 bases, J shed 6 bases, and the junction held 6 bases outside the gene matches. The CDR3 covers 13 residues.

This clonotype was detected only a few times. J is TRBJ1-1 and V is TRBV7-9; D is unresolved. The CDR3 runs 14 residues. Trimming stripped 1 base from V and 2 bases from J, with 8 bases between. Germline CDR1 SEHNR, CDR2 FQNEAQ (reference sequence). In DNA form, the CDR3 reads TGTGCCAGCAGCTTAGGGCCGGTAAACACTGAAGCTTTCTTT. It encodes CASSLGPVNTEAFF. Full variable domain (missing parts from reference TRBV7-9 and TRBJ1-1): DTGVSQNPRHKITKRGQNVTFRCDPISEHNRLYWYRQTLGQGPEFLTYFQNEAQLEKSRLLSDRFSAERPKGSFSTLEIQRTEQGDSAMYLCASSLGPVNTEAFFGQGTRLTVV.

This clonotype appeared a few times. The chain has TRBV23-1 and TRBJ1-1; D is undetermined. TRBV23-1 belongs to the ORF category, with a function that is uncertain. The CDR3 spans 17 residues. Trimming left V 2 bases short and J 0 bases short, with 16 bases between. CDR3 protein: CASSQLKAARLNTEAFF. CDR3 nucleotide sequence: TGCGCCAGCAGTCAACTTAAGGCAGCTCGATTGAACACTGAAGCTTTCTTT.

Ten or more counts support this clonotype. This chain uses TRBV7-6 with TRBJ2-5; D not resolved. Trimming took 1 base from V and 6 from J, leaving 6 bases between them. This CDR3 region has 12 residues. From germline, CDR1 is SGHVS and CDR2 FNYEAQ. For the CDR3, the DNA is TGTGCCAGCAGCTTAGGAGGAAAGACCCAGTACTTC. It yields the protein CASSLGGKTQYF.

This chain joins TRBV25-1 and TRBJ2-5, with TRBD1 as a possible D gene (5 bases). This CDR3 has 15 residues. V was cut by 1 base and J by 3 bases, with 12 bases left in between. Germline assignment: CDR1 MGHDK and CDR2 SYGVNS. The CDR3 spells CASSEFAGKKETQYF. The CDR3 coding sequence is TGTGCCAGCAGTGAATTCGCAGGGAAGAAAGAGACCCAGTACTTC.

This chain connects TRBV7-2 to TRBJ2-3; no clear D gene. This CDR3 has 12 amino acids. Germline assignment: CDR1 SGHTA and CDR2 FQGNSA. The V gene lost 2 bases and the J gene lost 9 bases, with 9 bases spanning the gap. CDR3 in amino acids: CASSLHDMTQYF. In DNA form, the CDR3 reads TGTGCCAGCAGCTTACACGACATGACGCAGTATTTT.

This rearrangement joins TRBV6-5 to TRBJ2-6; no clear D gene. Trimming cost V 2 bases and J 0 bases, with 2 bases left between them. The CDR3 covers 14 residues. Looked up from germline, CDR1 is MNHEY and CDR2 is SVGAGI. The CDR3 nucleotides read TGTGCCAGCAGTTACGTCTCTGGGGCCAACGTCCTGACTTTC. Amino acid sequence: CASSYVSGANVLTF.

V and J are TRBV6-5 and TRBJ2-6; D might be TRBD2 (7 bases). Germline CDR1 reads MNHEY; CDR2 reads SVGAGI. Between the trimmed V and J ends, which lost 2 bases and 0 bases, there was a span of 11 bases. There are 17 residues in the CDR3. CDR3 sequence reads: CASSYGGGPSGANVLTF. The CDR3 region has the DNA TGTGCCAGCAGTTACGGGGGGGGGCCCTCTGGGGCCAACGTCCTGACTTTC.

This clonotype was counted at least ten times. This rearrangement joins TRBV24-1 to TRBJ2-1, with TRBD2 as a possible D gene (6 bases). V was cut by 2 bases and J by 2 bases, with 9 bases left in between. This CDR3 has 15 residues. The germline gives CDR1 KGHDR, CDR2 SFDVKD. Written as DNA, the CDR3 is TGTGCCACCAGTGATTCGACTAGGGCCTACAATGAGCAGTTCTTC. It yields the protein CATSDSTRAYNEQFF.

The chain carries TRBV7-6 and TRBJ2-2; D call uncertain. V shed 2 bases and J shed 3 bases, with 10 bases lying between them. The CDR3 spans 15 residues. Looked up from germline, CDR1 is SGHVS and CDR2 is FNYEAQ. This CDR3 reads CASSLTIAHTGELFF. The CDR3 coding sequence is TGTGCCAGCAGCTTAACGATAGCTCACACCGGGGAGCTGTTTTTT.

This clonotype turned up a few times. V is TRBV6-5 and J is TRBJ2-1; the match to TRBD2 covers 8 bases. J lost 0 bases, V lost 2 bases, and 9 bases had no gene match. Germline CDR1 is MNHEY and CDR2 is SVGAGI. The CDR3 loop spans 18 amino acids. CDR3 residues: CASSYAPTSEASYNEQFF. The DNA for the CDR3 is TGTGCCAGCAGTTACGCCCCGACTAGCGAAGCCTCCTACAATGAGCAGTTCTTC.

This clonotype occurred many times. The chain carries TRBV6-2 or TRBV6-3 and TRBJ1-2, with D possibly being TRBD1 (6 bases). V lost 8 bases to trimming and J lost 0 bases, with 16 bases between them. The CDR3 runs 15 residues. Germline V lookup: CDR1 MNHEY, CDR2 SVGEGT. The CDR3 DNA reads as TGTGCCAGCGGGGGACATCCGGCAGCTAACTATGGCTACACCTTC. Amino acid sequence: CASGGHPAANYGYTF.

This clonotype was counted a few times. The chain is built from TRBV5-1 and TRBJ2-7; D not certain. The V gene's germline CDR1 is SGHRS and CDR2 YFSETQ. This CDR3 contains 16 residues. V dropped 0 bases and J dropped 2 bases, with 15 bases sitting between them. CDR3 sequence (DNA): TGCGCCAGCAGCTTGGCCGACGGGCTAGGCCCCTACGAGCAGTACTTC. Translation: CASSLADGLGPYEQYF.

This clonotype was picked up many times. The genes are TRBV7-2 and TRBJ2-2; unclear D gene. V lost 1 base and J 7 bases, leaving 4 bases between the germline ends. This CDR3 is built from 12 residues. The germline CDR1 and CDR2 sequences are SGHTA and FQGNSA. The chain's CDR3 is CASSLVGGELFF. CDR3 nucleotides: TGTGCCAGCAGCTTAGTGGGCGGGGAGCTGTTTTTT.

J is TRBJ2-6 and V is TRBV5-4, with 7 bases fitting TRBD1. J was trimmed by 0 bases and V by 5 bases; bases with no gene match: 5. CDR1 and CDR2 (germline): SGHNT, YYREEE (reference sequence). This CDR3 contains 16 residues. CDR3 bases: TGTGCCAGCAGAAGACAGGGCAACTCTGGGGCCAACGTCCTGACTTTC. Amino acids: CASRRQGNSGANVLTF.

Notes on this clonotype: The junction and the germline gene differ at one end; a read error may be behind it. The chain is built from TRBV28 and TRBJ1-2; D is perhaps TRBD1 (6 bases). Germline CDR1 MDHEN, CDR2 SYDVKM. The CDR3 runs 12 residues. CDR3 in amino acids: CASSLKGHRDLF. In nucleotides, the CDR3 is TGTGCCAGCAGTTTAAAGGGACATAGGGACCTCTTC.

This clonotype was picked up a small number of times. The rearrangement links TRBV9 to TRBJ1-1; 11 bases line up with TRBD1. V lost 3 bases to trimming and J lost 5 bases; unmatched junction nucleotides: 3. The germline CDR1 and CDR2 sequences are SGDLS and YYNGEE. The CDR3 sequence is 14 residues long. DNA of the CDR3: TGTGCCAGCAGCGCCGGACAGGGGGCGACTGAAGCTTTCTTT. Amino acids: CASSAGQGATEAFF.

This clonotype was detected only a few times. CDR3 in DNA: TGTGCCAGCAGCCCACCGATCAGGACGCCTTCACCCCTCCACTTT. Its translation is CASSPPIRTPSPLHF. The genes are TRBV7-2 and TRBJ1-6; no clear D gene. Germline CDR1 SGHTA, CDR2 FQGNSA. The CDR3 consists of 15 residues. V was trimmed by 5 bases and J by 9 bases, leaving 17 bases between them.

The V call is TRBV4-3, the J call TRBJ2-4, with D perhaps assigned TRBD1 or TRBD2 (6 bases each). Germline V gene data show CDR1 as LGHNA and CDR2 as YSLEER. The CDR3 runs 20 residues. V lost 0 bases and J lost 2, with 23 bases in between. The CDR3 nucleotides read TGCGCCAGCAGCCAAGATATAGTGGGGTTGATAGGGGGGCCCAAAAACATTCAGTACTTC. Translating gives CASSQDIVGLIGGPKNIQYF.

In its sample, this clonotype was seen many times. The chain joins TRBV18 to TRBJ1-1; unclear D gene. The CDR3 runs 14 residues. Germline values: CDR1 KGHSH, CDR2 LQKENI. Trimming shortened V by 3 bases and J by 0 bases, and 8 bases separated the two germline ends. CDR3 amino acids: CASSPGFMNTEAFF. In DNA form, the CDR3 reads TGTGCCAGCTCACCGGGTTTTATGAACACTGAAGCTTTCTTT.

The chain links TRBV6-2 or TRBV6-3 to TRBJ2-3, with a possible D match to TRBD2 (6 bases). The V and J ends lost 2 bases and 2 bases respectively, with 17 bases between them. This CDR3 is built from 17 residues. Germline CDR1 is MNHEY and CDR2 is SVGEGT. The CDR3 nucleotides are TGTGCCAGCAGTTACGACGGCGGGGCATTATACACAGATACGCAGTATTTT. Translation: CASSYDGGALYTDTQYF.

The chain recombines TRBV7-2 with TRBJ1-1, with unresolved D. The CDR3 consists of 16 residues. V lost 0 bases to trimming and J lost 4 bases, with 15 bases between them. Germline V lookup: CDR1 SGHTA, CDR2 FQGNSA. CDR3 protein: CASSLATLTTGTEAFF. CDR3 DNA sequence: TGTGCCAGCAGCTTAGCCACCCTGACGACGGGCACTGAAGCTTTCTTT.

This clonotype was counted ten times or more. The chain links TRBV25-1 to TRBJ2-1; 8 bases align to TRBD2. After removal of 6 bases from V and 0 bases from J, the junction contained 1 base not matched to a gene. The CDR3 totals 14 residues. CDR1 and CDR2 from the germline V gene are MGHDK and SYGVNS. CDR3 sequence: CASRTSGSYNEQFF. Written as DNA, the CDR3 is TGTGCCAGCAGAACTAGCGGCTCCTACAATGAGCAGTTCTTC. The full variable domain, completed using reference TRBV25-1 and TRBJ2-1, is EADIYQTPRYLVIGTGKKITLECSQTMGHDKMYWYQQDPGMELHLIHYSYGVNSTEKGDLSSESTVSRIRTEHFPLTLESARPSHTSQYLCASRTSGSYNEQFFGPGTRLTVL.

The chain uses TRBV11-2 and TRBJ2-2; D unclear. Germline assignment: CDR1 SGHAT and CDR2 FQNNGV. Trimming pared 4 bases from V and 1 base from J, leaving 10 bases between. The length of the CDR3 is 15 residues. CDR3 amino acids: CASSSGDGNTGELFF. The CDR3 DNA follows: TGTGCCAGCAGCTCCGGAGATGGGAACACCGGGGAGCTGTTTTTT. The entire variable domain, with the rest obtained from reference TRBV11-2 and TRBJ2-2, is as follows: EAGVAQSPRYKIIEKRQSVAFWCNPISGHATLYWYQQILGQGPKLLIQFQNNGVVDDSQLPKDRFSAERLKGVDSTLKIQPAKLEDSAVYLCASSSGDGNTGELFFGEGSRLTVL.

This rearrangement joins TRBV12-3 or TRBV12-4 to TRBJ1-1, with D possibly TRBD1 on 6 matching bases. V lost 6 bases and J lost 6, with 14 bases in between. The length of the CDR3 is 13 residues. The DNA of the CDR3 is TGTGCCAGCAGCCCAGGGGCAGGTGCTGAAGCTTTCTTT. It yields the protein CASSPGAGAEAFF.

This clonotype was picked up a small number of times. This chain connects TRBV6-4 to TRBJ2-1; possible D gene TRBD1, 6 bases. The V gene's germline CDR1 is MRHNA and CDR2 SNTAGT. CDR3 length: 15 amino acids. Trimming cost V 0 bases and J 8 bases, with 14 bases left between them. In DNA form, the CDR3 reads TGTGCCAGCAGTGACTCGTCAGGGGCTTCCCATGAGCAGTTCTTC. This encodes CASSDSSGASHEQFF.

The gene calls are TRBV7-2 and TRBJ2-6, with D hard to call. Per the germline V gene, CDR1 is SGHTA and CDR2 is FQGNSA. The ends were cut back, 2 bases at V and 0 bases at J, with 11 bases in the middle. This CDR3 is built from 17 residues. The CDR3 nucleotides are TGTGCCAGCAGCTTAAGGCCGGCCAACTCTGGGGCCAACGTCCTGACTTTC. This sequence encodes CASSLRPANSGANVLTF.

This chain joins TRBV12-3 or TRBV12-4 and TRBJ2-2; D may correspond to TRBD1 or TRBD2 (5 bases each). The V end was cut by 4 bases, the J end by 8 bases, with 17 bases between. This CDR3 has 15 residues. CDR3: CASSSSGTERGELFF. CDR3 coding DNA: TGTGCCAGCAGTTCCTCCGGGACGGAAAGAGGGGAGCTGTTTTTT.

To note about this clonotype: Compared with germline, one end of the junction differs, possibly owing to a read error. The rearrangement joins TRBV11-2 to TRBJ2-1, with 9 bases matching TRBD2. Germline values: CDR1 SGHAT, CDR2 FQNNGV. This CDR3 is built from 13 residues. CDR3 residues: CASSLVAGEGERF. CDR3 bases: TGTGCCAGCAGCTTAGTAGCGGGGGAAGGTGAGCGGTTC. The variable domain in full, completed from reference TRBV11-2 and TRBJ2-1, reads EAGVAQSPRYKIIEKRQSVAFWCNPISGHATLYWYQQILGQGPKLLIQFQNNGVVDDSQLPKDRFSAERLKGVDSTLKIQPAKLEDSAVYLCASSLVAGEGERFGPGTRLTVL.

J is TRBJ1-5 and V is TRBV4-1, with 7 bases matching TRBD1. The V and J ends lost 1 base and 0 bases, in that order; junction bases with no gene match: 12. Germline values: CDR1 MGHRA, CDR2 YSYEKL. The CDR3 is 19 amino acids. The CDR3, as DNA: TGCGCCAGCAGCCAAGTTCGCCTGCGGGGACAGAATAGCAATCAGCCCCAGCATTTT. Its protein is CASSQVRLRGQNSNQPQHF.

This clonotype was seen only a few times. The gene calls are TRBV6-2 or TRBV6-3 and TRBJ2-7; D gene ambiguous. In germline, CDR1 is MNHEY, CDR2 SVGEGT. V lost 7 bases to trimming and J lost 0 bases, with 10 bases between them. The CDR3 contains 13 residues. In DNA, the CDR3 is TGTGCCAGCACCATCCCGAGCTCCTACGAGCAGTACTTC. This sequence encodes CASTIPSSYEQYF.

V and J are TRBV12-3 or TRBV12-4 and TRBJ1-2; no firm D call. V lost 2 bases, J lost 8 bases, and 9 bases lay in between. CDR3 length: 12 residues. The CDR3 DNA is TGTGCCAGCAGTTTAAGCCAAGAGGGCTACACCTTC. As protein: CASSLSQEGYTF.